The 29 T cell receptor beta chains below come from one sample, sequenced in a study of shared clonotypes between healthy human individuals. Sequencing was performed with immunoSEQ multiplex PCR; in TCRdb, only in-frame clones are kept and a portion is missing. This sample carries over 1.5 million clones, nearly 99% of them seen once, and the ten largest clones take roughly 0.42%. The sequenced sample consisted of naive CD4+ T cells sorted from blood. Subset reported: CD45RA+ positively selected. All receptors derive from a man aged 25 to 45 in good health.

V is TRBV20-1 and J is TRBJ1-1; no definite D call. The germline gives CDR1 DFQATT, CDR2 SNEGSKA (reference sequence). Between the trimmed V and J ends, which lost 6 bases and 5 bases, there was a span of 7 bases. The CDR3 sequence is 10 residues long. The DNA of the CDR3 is TGCAGTGCCCTCGTGACTGAAGCTTTCTTT. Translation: CSALVTEAFF.

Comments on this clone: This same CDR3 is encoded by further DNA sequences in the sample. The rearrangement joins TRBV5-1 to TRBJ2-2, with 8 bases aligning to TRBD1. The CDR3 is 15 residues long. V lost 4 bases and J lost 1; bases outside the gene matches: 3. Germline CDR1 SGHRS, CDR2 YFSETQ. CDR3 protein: CASSLGQVNTGELFF. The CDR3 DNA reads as TGCGCCAGCAGCCTGGGACAGGTGAACACCGGGGAGCTGTTTTTT.

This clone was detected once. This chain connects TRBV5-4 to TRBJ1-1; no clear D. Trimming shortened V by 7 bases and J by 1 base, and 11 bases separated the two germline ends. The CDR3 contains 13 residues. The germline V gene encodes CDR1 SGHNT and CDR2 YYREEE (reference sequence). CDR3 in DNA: TGTGCCAGCCTAGCGGCTTCGAACACTGAAGCTTTCTTT. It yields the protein CASLAASNTEAFF.

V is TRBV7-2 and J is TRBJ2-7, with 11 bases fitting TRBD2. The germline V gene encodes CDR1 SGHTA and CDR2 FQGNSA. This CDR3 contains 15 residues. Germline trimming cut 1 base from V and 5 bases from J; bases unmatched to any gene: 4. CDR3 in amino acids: CASSLGLAGRNEQYF. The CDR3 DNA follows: TGTGCCAGCAGCTTAGGACTAGCGGGAAGGAACGAGCAGTACTTC. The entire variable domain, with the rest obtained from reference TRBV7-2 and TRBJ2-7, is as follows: GAGVSQSPSNKVTEKGKDVELRCDPISGHTALYWYRQSLGQGLEFLIYFQGNSAPDKSGLPSDRFSAERTGGSVSTLTIQRTQQEDSAVYLCASSLGLAGRNEQYFGPGTRLTVT.

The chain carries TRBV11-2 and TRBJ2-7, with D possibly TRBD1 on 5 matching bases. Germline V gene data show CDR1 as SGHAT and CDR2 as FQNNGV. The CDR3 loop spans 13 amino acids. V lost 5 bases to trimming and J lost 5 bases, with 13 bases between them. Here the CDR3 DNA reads TGTGCCAGCAGCACTGGACCAGGGAACGAGCAGTACTTC. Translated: CASSTGPGNEQYF.

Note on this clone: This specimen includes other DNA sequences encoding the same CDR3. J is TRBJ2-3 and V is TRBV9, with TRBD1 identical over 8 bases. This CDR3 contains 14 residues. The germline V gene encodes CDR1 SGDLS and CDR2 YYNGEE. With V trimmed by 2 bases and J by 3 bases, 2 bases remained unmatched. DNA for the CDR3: TGTGCCAGCAGCGTTGGACAGGGTACAGATACGCAGTATTTT. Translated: CASSVGQGTDTQYF. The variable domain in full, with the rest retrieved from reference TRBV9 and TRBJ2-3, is DSGVTQTPKHLITATGQRVTLRCSPRSGDLSVYWYQQSLDQGLQFLIQYYNGEERAKGNILERFSAQQFPDLHSELNLSSLELGDSALYFCASSVGQGTDTQYFGPGTRLTVL.

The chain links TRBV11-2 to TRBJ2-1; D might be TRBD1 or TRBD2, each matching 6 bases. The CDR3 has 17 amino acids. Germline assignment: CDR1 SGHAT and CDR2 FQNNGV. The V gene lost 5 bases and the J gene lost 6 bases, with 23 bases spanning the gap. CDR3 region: CASSRLQGDKGGNEQFF. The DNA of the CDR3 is TGTGCCAGCAGCCGACTACAGGGTGACAAGGGGGGCAATGAGCAGTTCTTC.

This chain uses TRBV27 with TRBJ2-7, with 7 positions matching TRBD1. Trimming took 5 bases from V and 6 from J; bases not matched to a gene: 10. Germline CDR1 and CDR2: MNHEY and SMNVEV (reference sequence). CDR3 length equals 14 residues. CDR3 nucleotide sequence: TGTGCCAGCAGTCCCCACAGGGGATCCGGCGAGCAGTACTTC. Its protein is CASSPHRGSGEQYF.

The CDR3 bases are TGTGCCAGCAGCCGGGGAGGGGGGAGTTCTGGAAACACCATATATTTT. It codes for CASSRGGGSSGNTIYF. This rearrangement joins TRBV5-4 to TRBJ1-3, with D maybe TRBD1 (6 bases). In germline, CDR1 is SGHNT, CDR2 YYREEE (reference sequence). V was clipped by 4 bases and J by 1 base, with 15 bases between them. This CDR3 comprises 16 residues.

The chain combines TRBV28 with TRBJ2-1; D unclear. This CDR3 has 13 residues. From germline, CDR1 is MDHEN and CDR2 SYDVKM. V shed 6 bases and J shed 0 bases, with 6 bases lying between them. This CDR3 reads CASRGNSYNEQFF. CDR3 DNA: TGTGCCAGCAGGGGTAACTCCTACAATGAGCAGTTCTTC.

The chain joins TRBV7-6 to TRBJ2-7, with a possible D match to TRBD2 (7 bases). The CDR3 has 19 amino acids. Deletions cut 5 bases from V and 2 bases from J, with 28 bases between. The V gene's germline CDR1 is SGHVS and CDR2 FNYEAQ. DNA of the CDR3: TGTGCCAGCAGCGGACAGCCGGGAGGCCACCTCGTAGATCCCTACGAGCAGTACTTC. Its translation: CASSGQPGGHLVDPYEQYF.

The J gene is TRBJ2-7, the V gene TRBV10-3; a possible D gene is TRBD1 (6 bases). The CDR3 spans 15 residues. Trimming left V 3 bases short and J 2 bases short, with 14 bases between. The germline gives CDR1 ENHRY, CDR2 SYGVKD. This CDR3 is CAISDPGHGAYEQYF. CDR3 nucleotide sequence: TGTGCCATCAGTGATCCGGGACACGGAGCCTACGAGCAGTACTTC.

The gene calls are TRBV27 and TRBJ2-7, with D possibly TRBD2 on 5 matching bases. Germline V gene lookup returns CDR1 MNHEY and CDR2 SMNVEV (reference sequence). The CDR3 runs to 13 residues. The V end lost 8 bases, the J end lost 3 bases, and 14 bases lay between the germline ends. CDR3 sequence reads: CASRRGPYYEQYF. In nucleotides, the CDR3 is TGTGCCAGCCGCCGGGGTCCCTACTACGAGCAGTACTTC.

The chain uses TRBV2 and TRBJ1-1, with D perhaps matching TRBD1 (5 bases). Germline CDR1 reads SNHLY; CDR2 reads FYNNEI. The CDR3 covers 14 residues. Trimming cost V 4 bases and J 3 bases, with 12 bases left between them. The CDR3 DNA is TGTGCCAGCAGTGGAGAGGCAGGGCACACTGAAGCTTTCTTT. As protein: CASSGEAGHTEAFF.

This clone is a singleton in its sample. The CDR3 here is CASARGKASGSTTDTQYF. The DNA for the CDR3 is TGTGCCAGCGCAAGGGGGAAAGCTAGCGGGAGTACAACAGATACGCAGTATTTT. The chain recombines TRBV27 with TRBJ2-3; 10 bases map to TRBD2. Germline CDR1 reads MNHEY; CDR2 reads SMNVEV (reference sequence). The CDR3 runs to 18 residues. The V segment lost 8 bases and the J segment 3 bases; nucleotides outside the gene matches: 17.

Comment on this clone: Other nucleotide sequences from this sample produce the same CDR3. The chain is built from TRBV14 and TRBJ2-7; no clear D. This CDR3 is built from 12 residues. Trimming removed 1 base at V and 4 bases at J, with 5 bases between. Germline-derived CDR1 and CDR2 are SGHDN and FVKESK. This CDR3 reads CASSQVSYEQYF. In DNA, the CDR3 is TGTGCCAGCAGCCAAGTTTCTTACGAGCAGTACTTC.

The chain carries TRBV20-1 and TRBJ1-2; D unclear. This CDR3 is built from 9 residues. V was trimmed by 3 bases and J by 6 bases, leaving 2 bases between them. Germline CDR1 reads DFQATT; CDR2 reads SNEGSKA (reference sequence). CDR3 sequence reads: CSASHGYTF. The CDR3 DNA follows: TGCAGTGCTAGCCATGGCTACACCTTC.

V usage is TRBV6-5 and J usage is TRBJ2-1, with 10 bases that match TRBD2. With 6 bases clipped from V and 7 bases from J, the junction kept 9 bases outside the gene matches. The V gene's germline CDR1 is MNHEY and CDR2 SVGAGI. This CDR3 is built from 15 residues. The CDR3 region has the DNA TGTGCCAGCAGCCTAGACACTAGCGGGGTAAATGAGCAGTTCTTC. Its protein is CASSLDTSGVNEQFF.

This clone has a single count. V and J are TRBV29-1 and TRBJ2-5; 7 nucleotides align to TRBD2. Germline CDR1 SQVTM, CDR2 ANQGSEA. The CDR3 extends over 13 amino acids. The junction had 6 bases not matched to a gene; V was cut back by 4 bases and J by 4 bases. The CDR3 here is CSVVLAGAETQYF. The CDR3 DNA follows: TGCAGCGTTGTCTTGGCGGGAGCAGAGACCCAGTACTTC. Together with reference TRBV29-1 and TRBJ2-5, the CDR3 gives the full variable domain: SAVISQKPSRDICQRGTSLTIQCQVDSQVTMMFWYRQQPGQSLTLIATANQGSEATYESGFVIDKFPISRPNLTFSTLTVSNMSPEDSSIYLCSVVLAGAETQYFGPGTRLLVL.

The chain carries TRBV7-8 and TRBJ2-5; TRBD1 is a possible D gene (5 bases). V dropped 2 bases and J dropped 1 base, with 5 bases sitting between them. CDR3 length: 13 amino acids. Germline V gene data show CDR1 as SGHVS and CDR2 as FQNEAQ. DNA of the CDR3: TGTGCCAGCAGCTTAAGGGGCCAAGAGACCCAGTACTTC. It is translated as CASSLRGQETQYF.

The CDR3 sequence: CASRLTSGRAWETQYF. The CDR3 coding sequence is TGTGCCAGCAGGTTGACTAGCGGGAGGGCCTGGGAGACCCAGTACTTC. The chain carries TRBV7-2 and TRBJ2-5; 14 bases fit TRBD2. The CDR3 sequence is 16 residues long. Losses at the gene ends were 6 bases for V and 5 bases for J; bases not matched to a gene: 8. CDR1 SGHTA and CDR2 FQGNSA come from the germline V gene.

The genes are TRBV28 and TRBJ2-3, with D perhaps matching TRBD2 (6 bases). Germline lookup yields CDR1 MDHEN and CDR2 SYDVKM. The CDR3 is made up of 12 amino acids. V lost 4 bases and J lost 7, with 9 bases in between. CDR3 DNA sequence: TGTGCCAGCAGTTACCGGGGGAATACGCAGTATTTT. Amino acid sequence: CASSYRGNTQYF.

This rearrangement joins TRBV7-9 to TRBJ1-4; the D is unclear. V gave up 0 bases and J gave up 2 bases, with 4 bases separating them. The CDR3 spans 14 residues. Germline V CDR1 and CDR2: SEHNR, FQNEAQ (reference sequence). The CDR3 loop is CASSLAWTNEKLFF. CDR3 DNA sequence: TGTGCCAGCAGCTTAGCCTGGACTAATGAAAAACTGTTTTTT.

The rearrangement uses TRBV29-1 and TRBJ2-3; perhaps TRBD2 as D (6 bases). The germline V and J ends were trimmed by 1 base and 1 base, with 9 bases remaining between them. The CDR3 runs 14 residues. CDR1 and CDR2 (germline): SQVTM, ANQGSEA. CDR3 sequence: CSVEGASGTDTQYF. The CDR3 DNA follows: TGCAGCGTTGAAGGGGCTAGCGGCACAGATACGCAGTATTTT.

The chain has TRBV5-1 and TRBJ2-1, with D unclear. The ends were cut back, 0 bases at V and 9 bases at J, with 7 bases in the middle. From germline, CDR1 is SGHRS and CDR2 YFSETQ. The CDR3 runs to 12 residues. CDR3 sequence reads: CASSLGWTEQFF. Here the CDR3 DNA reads TGCGCCAGCAGCTTGGGTTGGACTGAGCAGTTCTTC.

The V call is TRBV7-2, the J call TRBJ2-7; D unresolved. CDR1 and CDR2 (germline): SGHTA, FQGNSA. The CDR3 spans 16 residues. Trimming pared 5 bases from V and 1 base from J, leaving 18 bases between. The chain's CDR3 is CASSRGVAFISYEQYF. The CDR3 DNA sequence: TGTGCCAGCAGCCGAGGAGTCGCTTTTATTTCCTACGAGCAGTACTTC.

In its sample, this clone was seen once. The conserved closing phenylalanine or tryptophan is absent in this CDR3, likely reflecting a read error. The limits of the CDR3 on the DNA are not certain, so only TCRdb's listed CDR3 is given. CDR3 loop: CASSSLRFL. The V gene is TRBV5-1, the J gene TRBJ2-7; no check of the table's D call, TRBD2, against the DNA was made. The CDR3 is 9 residues long, ends included. CDR1 and CDR2 (germline): SGHRS, YFSETQ.

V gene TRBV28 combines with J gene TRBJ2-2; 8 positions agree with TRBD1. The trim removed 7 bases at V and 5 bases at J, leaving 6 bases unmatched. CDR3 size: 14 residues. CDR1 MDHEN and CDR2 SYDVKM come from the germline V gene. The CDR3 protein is CASTLQGATGELFF. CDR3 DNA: TGTGCCAGCACTCTGCAGGGGGCAACCGGGGAGCTGTTTTTT.

Written as DNA, the CDR3 is TGTGCCAGCACCAAATGGGCAGGGGGAGAGACCCAGTACTTC. It specifies CASTKWAGGETQYF. This chain uses TRBV28 with TRBJ2-5; 7 bases match TRBD1. Germline assignment: CDR1 MDHEN and CDR2 SYDVKM. The CDR3 totals 14 residues. The trim removed 7 bases at V and 4 bases at J, leaving 9 bases unmatched.